In its sample, the clone carrying this TCR beta chain was seen many times. Its antigen is currently unknown. This sample stems from a study of CD8 T cells in ankylosing spondylitis. Study-level results: Reports say disease-linked clones showed up significantly more in matched ankylosing spondylitis synovial fluid.

Trimming took 6 bases from V and 0 from J, leaving 21 bases between them. The CDR3 contains 18 residues. TCRdb processed the 5' RACE reads anew with MiXCR; each CDR3 protein has one entry. Of 200,000 to 250,000 distinct CDR3 sequences listed, about 10% were seen once; the top ten hold roughly 6.8%. The V gene is TRBV12-3 or TRBV12-4, the J gene TRBJ2-1; the D is unclear. Sequences were obtained from blood, either unsorted or a sorted T cell fraction (not recorded which). This receptor was identified in a male donor with ankylosing spondylitis or in good health (not recorded which). CDR3: CASRMEGILRRSYNEQFF. The CDR3, as DNA: TGTGCCAGCAGAATGGAAGGTATCCTGAGACGCTCCTACAATGAGCAGTTCTTC.